This T cell receptor beta chain was recovered during a study of blood T cells in healthy people across ages. Study-level results: The unknown donor CMV status may have confounded expanded clonotype changes.

The CDR3 is 15 amino acids. Germline V CDR1 and CDR2: SGHAT, FQNNGV. With V trimmed by 6 bases and J by 4 bases, 9 bases remained unmatched. In regard to this clonotype: The target antigen is unknown.

Combining a sample-barcoded 5' primer with a J-beta primer mix, a second PCR ran for 7 to 11 cycles. Each sample yielded at least 2.5 million CDR3-containing paired-end reads. TCRdb re-called the 5' RACE reads through MiXCR, storing one row per CDR3 protein. This table has roughly 1.5 million distinct CDR3 sequences, about 45% appearing once. The chain combines TRBV11-2 with TRBJ2-1, with 7 bases fitting TRBD2. The receptor comes from a woman aged 18-29 years in good health. Sequenced sample: blood. As DNA, the CDR3 is TGTGCCAGCAGGCGAATAGCGGGCGCTTACAATGAGCAGTTCTTC. Its translation is CASRRIAGAYNEQFF. Using reference TRBV11-2 and TRBJ2-1 for the parts outside the CDR3, the full variable domain is EAGVAQSPRYKIIEKRQSVAFWCNPISGHATLYWYQQILGQGPKLLIQFQNNGVVDDSQLPKDRFSAERLKGVDSTLKIQPAKLEDSAVYLCASRRIAGAYNEQFFGPGTRLTVL.